This T cell receptor beta chain derives from a study of cytomegalovirus exposure and HLA in healthy donors. The study, taken as a whole, reports: Researchers reportedly found TCR beta sequences accurately predicted most subjects' HLA-A and HLA-B alleles. Presence/absence analyses assumed roughly uniform sequencing depth across donors.

Concerning this clone: Its specificity is not known.

Amplification used 60 Vbeta primers and 13 Jbeta primers. Assay used: immunoSEQ multiplex PCR; TCRdb lists only in-frame clones, some missing. The table includes 200,000 or so clones, 82% detected once. This TCR came from a woman in her forties or fifties in good health and CMV-seropositive. The sequencing input was PBMCs.

The CDR3 DNA reads as TGTGCCAGCAGTTACACGACAGGGGTGTTAGATACGCAGTATTTT. It translates to CASSYTTGVLDTQYF. This chain joins TRBV6-6 and TRBJ2-3, with TRBD1 matching 8 bases. The V segment lost 2 bases and the J segment 5 bases; nucleotides outside the gene matches: 6. This CDR3 is 15 amino acids long. The germline V gene has CDR1 MNHNY and CDR2 SVGAGI (reference sequence).